This is a list of T cell receptor beta chains from one sample in a study of radiotherapy plus CTLA-4 blockade in lung cancer. Here immunoSEQ multiplex PCR was the method, and the copy in TCRdb shows in-frame clones only, minus some. The sample includes approximately 65,000 clones, roughly 77% of them seen just once. The sequencing here drew on peripheral blood, taken from a patient treated with radiotherapy plus ipilimumab. These receptors came from a human donor with non-small cell lung cancer who had a complete response to radiotherapy plus ipilimumab. CDR3s include the opening cysteine and the closing phenylalanine or tryptophan. A D gene is named only where the DNA matches it firmly. For some rows the clone size is stated as once, few or many, or as a class when expanded; others skip it.

clone_size,v_call,d_call,j_call,cdr3_aa,cdr3_nt
NA,TRBV6-1,NA,TRBJ2-3,CASSGDSTDTQYF,TGTGCCAGCAGTGGGGACAGCACAGATACGCAGTATTTT
once,TRBV30,NA,TRBJ1-3,CAWSASSSGNTIYF,TGTGCCTGGAGTGCGTCGAGCTCTGGAAACACCATATATTTT
NA,TRBV5-1,NA,TRBJ1-1,CASSLEGKGDEAFF,TGCGCCAGCAGCTTGGAAGGAAAAGGGGATGAAGCTTTCTTT
NA,TRBV5-1,NA,TRBJ1-2,CASSPEGDAYGYTF,TGCGCCAGCAGCCCCGAGGGAGACGCCTATGGCTACACCTTC
NA,TRBV7-9,NA,TRBJ1-5,CASSLGASNQPQHF,TGTGCCAGCAGCTTGGGGGCTAGCAATCAGCCCCAGCATTTT
few,TRBV18,TRBD1,TRBJ1-5,CASSDSGQRNQPQHF,TGTGCCAGCTCAGATTCGGGACAGCGGAATCAGCCCCAGCATTTT
NA,TRBV29-1,NA,TRBJ1-2,CSVEARGGYTF,TGCAGCGTTGAAGCCAGGGGAGGCTACACCTTC
NA,TRBV4-2,NA,TRBJ2-2,CASSQDEAATGTGELFF,TGTGCCAGCAGCCAAGATGAAGCGGCCACGGGGACCGGGGAGCTGTTTTTT
NA,TRBV6-6,NA,TRBJ1-4,CASSYQGHNEKLFF,TGTGCCAGCAGTTACCAGGGACATAATGAAAAACTGTTTTTT
NA,TRBV7-9,NA,TRBJ2-7,CASSLDGNYEQYF,TGTGCCAGCAGCTTAGATGGGAACTACGAGCAGTACTTC
NA,TRBV10-3,NA,TRBJ2-1,CAISGAALGGLYNEQFF,TGTGCCATCAGTGGGGCAGCCTTAGGTGGACTGTACAATGAGCAGTTCTTC
NA,TRBV6-5,NA,TRBJ2-4,CASSYSFSSDIQYF,TGTGCCAGCAGTTACTCGTTTTCCAGCGACATTCAGTACTTC
few,TRBV5-1,TRBD1,TRBJ2-7,CASSSGTVLMEQYF,TGCGCCAGCAGCTCTGGGACAGTCCTCATGGAGCAGTACTTC
NA,TRBV7-9,NA,TRBJ2-1,CASSPVGEQFF,TGTGCCAGCAGCCCTGTGGGAGAGCAGTTCTTC
NA,TRBV19,NA,TRBJ1-5,CASSMESYSNQPQHF,TGTGCCAGTAGTATGGAATCATATAGCAATCAGCCCCAGCATTTT
NA,TRBV19,NA,TRBJ2-4,CASSSQTLAKNIQYF,TGTGCCAGTAGTAGCCAGACATTAGCCAAAAACATTCAGTACTTC
NA,TRBV11-2,NA,TRBJ2-6,CASSVHSSGANVLTF,TGTGCCAGCAGCGTACACTCCTCTGGGGCCAACGTCCTGACTTTC
NA,TRBV5-6,NA,TRBJ1-1,CANSLQRTRQRAFF,TGTGCCAACAGCTTGCAACGAACCCGACAAAGAGCTTTCTTT
NA,TRBV7-2,NA,TRBJ1-2,CASSEPSGPYTF,TGTGCCAGCAGCGAACCCTCCGGGCCGTACACCTTC
NA,TRBV27,NA,TRBJ1-5,CASSPLTVLSNQPQHF,TGTGCCAGCAGTCCATTGACAGTCCTTAGCAATCAGCCCCAGCATTTT
NA,TRBV7-2,NA,TRBJ2-2,CASSLIGSTGTGELFF,TGTGCCAGCAGCTTGATCGGAAGCACTGGGACCGGGGAGCTGTTTTTT
NA,TRBV6-5,NA,TRBJ1-1,CASSYGGNTEAFF,TGTGCCAGCAGTTATGGGGGGAACACTGAAGCTTTCTTT
NA,TRBV5-4,NA,TRBJ1-1,CASSPSLWTEAFF,TGTGCCAGCAGCCCATCCCTCTGGACTGAAGCTTTCTTT
NA,TRBV19,NA,TRBJ1-3,CASSEQGNTIYF,TGTGCCAGTAGTGAACAAGGAAACACCATATATTTT
NA,TRBV27,NA,TRBJ1-4,CASSLRFSTNEKLFF,TGTGCCAGCAGTTTAAGATTTTCAACTAATGAAAAACTGTTTTTT
NA,TRBV19,NA,TRBJ1-3,CASSIGPGASGNTIYF,TGTGCCAGTAGTATAGGTCCAGGGGCCTCTGGAAACACCATATATTTT
NA,TRBV14,NA,TRBJ1-4,CASSQVRQASEKLFF,TGTGCCAGCAGCCAAGTTAGACAAGCAAGCGAAAAACTGTTTTTT
NA,TRBV5-6,NA,TRBJ1-1,CASSWDSWNTEAFF,TGTGCCAGCAGTTGGGACTCTTGGAACACTGAAGCTTTCTTT
few,TRBV19,NA,TRBJ2-1,CASSPSRYSYNEQFF,TGTGCCAGTAGTCCTTCGCGCTACTCCTACAATGAGCAGTTCTTC
few,TRBV6-5,TRBD1,TRBJ1-2,CASSSGQGGFYYGYTF,TGTGCCAGCAGTTCCGGACAGGGGGGTTTCTACTATGGCTACACCTTC
NA,TRBV7-2,TRBD2,TRBJ2-1,CASSTPGLAVTSSYNEQFF,TGTGCCAGCAGCACACCGGGACTAGCGGTAACGAGCTCCTACAATGAGCAGTTCTTC
NA,TRBV27,NA,TRBJ1-2,CASSFRGGGGYTF,TGTGCCAGCAGTTTTAGAGGGGGAGGGGGCTACACCTTC
NA,TRBV5-6,TRBD1,TRBJ1-4,CASSKRTGRGEKLFF,TGTGCCAGCAGTAAGAGGACAGGGAGGGGTGAAAAACTGTTTTTT
NA,TRBV5-4,TRBD1,TRBJ1-3,CASSLGAGGTVGNTIYF,TGTGCCAGCAGCTTGGGGGCAGGGGGCACAGTCGGAAACACCATATATTTT
NA,TRBV19,NA,TRBJ1-5,CASSRGVGGDNQPQHF,TGTGCCAGTAGCCGGGGCGTCGGGGGCGATAATCAGCCCCAGCATTTT
NA,TRBV5-1,TRBD1,TRBJ2-7,CASSLAWDREPRGVYEQYF,TGCGCCAGCAGCTTGGCCTGGGACAGGGAACCTCGGGGAGTTTACGAGCAGTACTTC
NA,TRBV5-1,TRBD1,TRBJ1-1,CASSLEQGSEAFF,TGCGCCAGCAGCTTGGAACAGGGGTCTGAAGCTTTCTTT
NA,TRBV7-2,NA,TRBJ2-5,CASSSTGQQETQYF,TGTGCCAGCAGCTCCACAGGACAACAAGAGACCCAGTACTTC
NA,TRBV6-5,TRBD1,TRBJ1-2,CASKGQGNYGYTF,TGTGCCAGCAAGGGACAGGGAAACTATGGCTACACCTTC
NA,TRBV7-6,NA,TRBJ1-1,CARHPGRGTEAFF,TGTGCCAGACACCCCGGAAGGGGGACTGAAGCTTTCTTT
NA,TRBV5-7,TRBD1,TRBJ2-6,CASSLWGQGARGANVLTF,TGTGCCAGCAGCTTGTGGGGACAGGGGGCGCGTGGGGCCAACGTCCTGACTTTC
NA,TRBV10-3,NA,TRBJ1-2,CAISDSGRGGYTF,TGTGCCATCAGTGATTCGGGGAGGGGTGGCTACACCTTC
once,TRBV19,TRBD1,TRBJ1-1,CASSMGQGNTEAFF,TGTGCCAGTAGTATGGGACAGGGGAACACTGAAGCTTTCTTT
once,TRBV27,NA,TRBJ1-1,CASRSGTMNTEAFF,TGTGCCAGCAGGTCAGGGACTATGAACACTGAAGCTTTCTTT
few,TRBV29-1,NA,TRBJ2-3,CSSWPSADTQYF,TGCAGCTCCTGGCCTAGCGCCGATACGCAGTATTTT
NA,TRBV19,TRBD2,TRBJ2-2,CASSFGLAGGRDTGELFF,TGTGCCAGTAGTTTTGGACTAGCGGGAGGGCGGGACACCGGGGAGCTGTTTTTT
NA,TRBV7-2,TRBD1,TRBJ2-7,CASSLAGQGLYEQYF,TGTGCCAGCAGCTTAGCGGGACAGGGGCTATACGAGCAGTACTTC
NA,TRBV29-1,TRBD1,TRBJ2-5,CSADRGRETQYF,TGCAGCGCAGACAGGGGGCGAGAGACCCAGTACTTC
once,TRBV27,NA,TRBJ2-5,CASQSWGVAEETQYF,TGTGCCAGTCAATCCTGGGGAGTAGCGGAGGAGACCCAGTACTTC
NA,TRBV29-1,TRBD1,TRBJ1-3,CSTQGGSDTIYF,TGCAGCACCCAGGGGGGGAGCGACACCATATATTTT
NA,TRBV5-1,NA,TRBJ1-3,CASSLGRVSGNTIYF,TGCGCCAGCAGCTTGGGCAGGGTATCTGGAAACACCATATATTTT
few,TRBV10-1,NA,TRBJ1-1,CASSEDGSRNTEAFF,TGCGCCAGCAGTGAGGACGGGTCTCGGAACACTGAAGCTTTCTTT
few,TRBV28,NA,TRBJ1-4,CASSSLLNEKGVF,TGTGCCAGCAGTTCCCTACTTAATGAAAAAGGGGTTTTT
NA,TRBV11-2,TRBD1,TRBJ1-2,CASSLDRDRGLYGYTF,TGTGCCAGCAGCTTAGATCGCGACAGGGGGCTTTATGGCTACACCTTC
once,TRBV19,NA,TRBJ2-3,CASSPLAPPQDTQYF,TGTGCCAGTAGTCCCCTAGCCCCCCCCCAGGATACGCAGTATTTT
NA,TRBV29-1,TRBD2,TRBJ2-2,CSSGGTGELFF,TGCAGCTCGGGGGGCACCGGGGAGCTGTTTTTT
NA,TRBV6-5,TRBD1,TRBJ2-5,CASRPDRGETQYF,TGTGCCAGCAGACCAGACAGGGGAGAGACCCAGTACTTC